Listed here are 10 T cell receptor beta chains from one sample, sequenced in a study of cytomegalovirus exposure and HLA in healthy donors. It was with 60 Vbeta and 13 Jbeta primers that the PCR ran. Here immunoSEQ multiplex PCR was the method, and the copy in TCRdb shows in-frame clones only, minus some. Of under 200,000 clones in the sample, roughly four fifths were seen once. Sequencing used PBMCs. These receptor sequences come from a man aged 18-30 years in good health and CMV-seronegative.

There are many counts of this clone. The chain joins TRBV4-3 to TRBJ2-3; TRBD2 aligns across 11 bases. Germline CDR1 LGHNA, CDR2 YSLEER. V lost 6 bases, J lost 4 bases, and 9 bases stayed unmatched. The CDR3 length is 16 residues. The CDR3 region is CASSRYIAGGSDTQYF. In nucleotides, the CDR3 is TGCGCCAGCAGTCGCTATATAGCGGGAGGGTCAGATACGCAGTATTTT.

The V gene is TRBV27, the J gene TRBJ1-2; tentatively, D is TRBD1 (5 bases). The V end was cut by 2 bases, the J end by 3 bases, with 10 bases between. The CDR3 length is 14 residues. Germline V gene sequence: CDR1 MNHEY, CDR2 SMNVEV (reference sequence). The CDR3 sequence is CASSLGWGDYGYTF. The CDR3 DNA reads TGTGCCAGCAGTTTAGGTTGGGGGGACTATGGCTACACCTTC.

The chain couples TRBV6-6 to TRBJ1-2; 9 bases are shared with TRBD1. V shed 6 bases, J shed 8 bases, and the junction held 10 bases outside the gene matches. Per the germline V gene, CDR1 is MNHNY and CDR2 is SVGAGI (reference sequence). This CDR3 spans 14 amino acids. CDR3 DNA: TGTGCCAGCAGGGAAACAGGGGGCGGGTTGGGCTACACCTTC. It encodes CASRETGGGLGYTF.

The chain joins TRBV18 to TRBJ2-1; D is possibly TRBD2 (5 bases). V was cut by 3 bases and J by 3 bases, with 9 bases left in between. The CDR3 is 14 residues long. Germline loops: CDR1 KGHSH, CDR2 LQKENI. The CDR3 here is CASSPDGSYNEQFF. Here the CDR3 DNA reads TGTGCCAGCTCACCGGATGGGAGCTACAATGAGCAGTTCTTC.

V and J are TRBV5-4 and TRBJ2-3; no clear D gene. The CDR3 length is 18 residues. V lost 4 bases to trimming and J lost 0 bases, with 21 bases between them. Germline CDR1 SGHNT, CDR2 YYREEE (reference sequence). CDR3 nucleotides: TGTGCCAGCAGCACTACTGGCGGCCCCATGGGTAGCACAGATACGCAGTATTTT. This sequence encodes CASSTTGGPMGSTDTQYF.

A single count supports this clone. The genes are TRBV7-2 and TRBJ2-7; 7 nucleotides agree with TRBD2. The CDR3 runs 14 residues. Germline loops: CDR1 SGHTA, CDR2 FQGNSA. Trimming took 1 base from V and 5 from J; bases not matched to a gene: 5. DNA of the CDR3: TGTGCCAGCAGCTTAGTGGGAGGGCCTGACGAGCAGTACTTC. It translates to CASSLVGGPDEQYF.

For the CDR3, the DNA is TGTGCCAGCAGTCCCCTCGGAGGGGATGAGCAGTTCTTC. The encoded protein is CASSPLGGDEQFF. The chain couples TRBV27 to TRBJ2-1; D is perhaps TRBD2 (6 bases). CDR3 size: 13 residues. Per the germline V gene, CDR1 is MNHEY and CDR2 is SMNVEV (reference sequence). V lost 5 bases and J 8 bases, leaving 13 bases between the germline ends.

This clone was counted only a few times. This CDR3 is CASRGSAYEQYF. CDR3 bases: TGTGCCAGCAGGGGTAGCGCCTACGAGCAGTACTTC. V gene TRBV25-1 combines with J gene TRBJ2-7; TRBD2 is a possible D gene (5 bases). The V end was cut by 6 bases, the J end by 2 bases, with 8 bases between. The CDR3 runs 12 residues. Per germline, CDR1 MGHDK and CDR2 SYGVNS.

The rearrangement joins TRBV5-4 to TRBJ2-1, with 10 nucleotides matching TRBD2. Germline loops: CDR1 SGHNT, CDR2 YYREEE (reference sequence). The CDR3 totals 15 residues. V lost 4 bases and J lost 10; bases outside the gene matches: 11. The CDR3 coding sequence is TGTGCCAGCAGCCGAGCGGGAGGGCCGCTGGGGGAGCAGTTCTTC. The encoded protein is CASSRAGGPLGEQFF. Filled out from reference TRBV5-4 and TRBJ2-1, the complete variable domain reads ETGVTQSPTHLIKTRGQQVTLRCSSQSGHNTVSWYQQALGQGPQFIFQYYREEENGRGNFPPRFSGLQFPNYSSELNVNALELDDSALYLCASSRAGGPLGEQFFGPGTRLTVL.

The chain couples TRBV19 to TRBJ2-1; 11 bases align to TRBD2. V was clipped by 4 bases and J by 8 bases; unmatched bases: 13. This CDR3 is built from 17 residues. Germline CDR1 is LNHDA and CDR2 is SQIVND (reference sequence). CDR3 protein: CASSTPRLAGGIHEQFF. For the CDR3, the DNA is TGTGCCAGTAGTACCCCCCGGCTAGCGGGAGGAATCCATGAGCAGTTCTTC.